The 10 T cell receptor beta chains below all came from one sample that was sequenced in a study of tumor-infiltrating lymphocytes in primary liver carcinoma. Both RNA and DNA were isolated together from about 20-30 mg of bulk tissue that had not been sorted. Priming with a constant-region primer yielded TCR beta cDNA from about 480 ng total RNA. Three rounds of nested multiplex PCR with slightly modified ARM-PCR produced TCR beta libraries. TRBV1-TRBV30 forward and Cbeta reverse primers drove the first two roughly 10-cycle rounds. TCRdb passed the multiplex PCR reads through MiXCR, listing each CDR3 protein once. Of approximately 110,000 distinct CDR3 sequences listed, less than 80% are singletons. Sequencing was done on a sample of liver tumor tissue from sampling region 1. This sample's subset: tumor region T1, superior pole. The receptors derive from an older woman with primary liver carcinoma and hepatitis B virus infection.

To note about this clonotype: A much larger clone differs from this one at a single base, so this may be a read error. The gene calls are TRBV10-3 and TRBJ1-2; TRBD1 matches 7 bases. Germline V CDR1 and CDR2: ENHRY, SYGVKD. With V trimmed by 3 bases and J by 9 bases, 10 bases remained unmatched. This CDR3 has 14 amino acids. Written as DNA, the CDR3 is TGTGCCATCAGTGATTACGGACAGGCTTCTTGCTACACCTTC. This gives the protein CAISDYGQASCYTF.

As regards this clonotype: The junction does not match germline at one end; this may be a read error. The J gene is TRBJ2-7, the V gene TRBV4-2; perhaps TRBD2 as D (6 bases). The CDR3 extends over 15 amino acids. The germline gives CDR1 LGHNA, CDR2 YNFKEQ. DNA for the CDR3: TGTGCCAGCAGCCAAGGGGGGGTAGCGTCCTACGAACAGTACTTC. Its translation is CASSQGGVASYEQYF.

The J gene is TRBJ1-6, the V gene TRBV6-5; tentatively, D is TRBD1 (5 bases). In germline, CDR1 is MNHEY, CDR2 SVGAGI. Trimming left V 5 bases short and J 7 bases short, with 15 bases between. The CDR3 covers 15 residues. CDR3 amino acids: CASSLTVTENSPLHF. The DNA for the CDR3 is TGTGCCAGCAGTCTTACCGTGACAGAGAATTCACCCCTCCACTTT.

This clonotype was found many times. In DNA form, the CDR3 reads TGCGCCAGCAGCCCAAATAGCGGCGAAGAGACCCAGTACTTC. Amino acid sequence: CASSPNSGEETQYF. The V gene is TRBV5-1, the J gene TRBJ2-5; D possibly corresponds to TRBD2 (6 bases). Per germline, CDR1 SGHRS and CDR2 YFSETQ. Trimming stripped 4 bases from V and 3 bases from J, with 13 bases between. This CDR3 is 14 amino acids long.

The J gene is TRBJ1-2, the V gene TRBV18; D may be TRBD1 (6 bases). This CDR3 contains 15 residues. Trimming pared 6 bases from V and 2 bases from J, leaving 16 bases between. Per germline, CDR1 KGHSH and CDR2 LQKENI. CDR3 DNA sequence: TGTGCCAGCTCCCCCTCGGTGGGGGCCAACTATGGCTACACCTTC. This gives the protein CASSPSVGANYGYTF.

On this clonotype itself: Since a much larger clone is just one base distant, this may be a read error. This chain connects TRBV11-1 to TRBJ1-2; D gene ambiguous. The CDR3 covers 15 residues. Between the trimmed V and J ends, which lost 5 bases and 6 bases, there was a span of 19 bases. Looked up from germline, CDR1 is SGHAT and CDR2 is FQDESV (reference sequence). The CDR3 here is CASSRSTEAGNGYTF. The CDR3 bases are TGTGCCAGCAGCCGATCCACGGAGGCTGGGAATGGCTACACCTTC.

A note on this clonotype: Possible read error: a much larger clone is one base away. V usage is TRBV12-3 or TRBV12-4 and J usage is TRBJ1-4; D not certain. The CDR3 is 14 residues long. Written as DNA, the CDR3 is TGTGCCAGCAGTGGAGTAACAGTTAATGAAAAACTGCTTTTT. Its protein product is CASSGVTVNEKLLF.

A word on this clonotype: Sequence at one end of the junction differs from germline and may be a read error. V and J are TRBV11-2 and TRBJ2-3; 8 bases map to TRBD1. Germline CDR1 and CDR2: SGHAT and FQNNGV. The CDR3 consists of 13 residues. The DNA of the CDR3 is TGTGCGAGCAGCCGACAGGGGCTAAATGCGCAGTATTTT. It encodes CASSRQGLNAQYF.

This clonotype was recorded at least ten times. The DNA for the CDR3 is TGCGCCAGCAGCCAAAGGTTGGCCACAGATACGCAGTATTTT. This translates into CASSQRLATDTQYF. The chain is built from TRBV4-1 and TRBJ2-3; D unclear. Germline V gene lookup returns CDR1 MGHRA and CDR2 YSYEKL. V lost 2 bases to trimming and J lost 2 bases, with 8 bases between them. CDR3 size: 14 residues.

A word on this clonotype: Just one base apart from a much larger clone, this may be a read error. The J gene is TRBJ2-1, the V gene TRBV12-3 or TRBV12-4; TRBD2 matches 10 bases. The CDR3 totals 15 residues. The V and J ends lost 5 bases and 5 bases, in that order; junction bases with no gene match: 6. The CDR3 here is CASSITSGANNEQFF. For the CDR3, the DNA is TGTGCCAGCAGTATAACTAGCGGGGCCAACAATGAGCAGTTCTTC.